The 13 T cell receptor beta chains given below trace back to one sample, sequenced in a study of shared clonotypes between healthy human individuals. Here immunoSEQ multiplex PCR was the method, and the copy in TCRdb shows in-frame clones only, minus some. The sample holds around 340,000 clones; less than 85% are singletons and the top ten take about 9.4%. Material: memory CD4+ T cells sorted from blood. The subset denotes: CD45RA-negative fraction. The source is a man aged 25-40 years in good health.

The rearrangement joins TRBV6-5 to TRBJ2-1; D gene uncertain. The CDR3 consists of 11 residues. Per the germline V gene, CDR1 is MNHEY and CDR2 is SVGAGI. V gave up 6 bases and J gave up 7 bases, with 7 bases separating them. CDR3 sequence reads: CASSHSNEQFF. The DNA of the CDR3 is TGTGCCAGCAGCCATAGTAATGAGCAGTTCTTC.

The chain carries TRBV5-1 and TRBJ1-4; 8 nucleotides agree with TRBD1. Germline V CDR1 and CDR2: SGHRS, YFSETQ. J was trimmed by 5 bases and V by 0 bases; bases with no gene match: 9. This CDR3 is built from 17 residues. CDR3 in amino acids: CASSLDEPGQANEKLFF. Here the CDR3 DNA reads TGCGCCAGCAGCTTGGATGAACCGGGACAGGCGAATGAAAAACTGTTTTTT.

The chain employs TRBV11-2 and TRBJ2-1, with TRBD1 identical over 8 bases. The CDR3 covers 14 residues. Germline CDR1 reads SGHAT; CDR2 reads FQNNGV. V lost 3 bases, J lost 8 bases, and 6 bases stayed unmatched. This CDR3 reads CASSLSTGADEQFF. As DNA, the CDR3 is TGTGCCAGCAGCTTGTCGACAGGGGCGGATGAGCAGTTCTTC.

The V gene is TRBV29-1, the J gene TRBJ2-4; 12 bases are shared with TRBD2. Germline loops: CDR1 SQVTM, CDR2 ANQGSEA. CDR3 size: 14 residues. V was clipped by 5 bases and J by 8 bases; unmatched bases: 7. CDR3 region: CSVTTSGSRHIQYF. CDR3 DNA: TGCAGCGTTACGACTAGCGGGAGTCGGCACATTCAGTACTTC.

This chain joins TRBV5-1 and TRBJ2-7, with 12 bases identical to TRBD2. This CDR3 region has 19 residues. Germline values: CDR1 SGHRS, CDR2 YFSETQ. J lost 2 bases, V lost 4 bases, and 16 bases had no gene match. The CDR3 nucleotides read TGCGCCAGCAGCCAGAAGACTAGCGGGAGTATGCAGGTCCCCTACGAGCAGTACTTC. Its translation: CASSQKTSGSMQVPYEQYF.

The genes are TRBV10-3 and TRBJ2-7; the match to TRBD2 covers 11 bases. Germline V CDR1 and CDR2: ENHRY, SYGVKD. CDR3 size: 14 residues. J gave up 5 bases and V 4 bases, and 4 bases lay outside the gene matches. Here the CDR3 reads CAISGGTSGHEQYF. CDR3 coding DNA: TGTGCCATCAGTGGGGGGACTAGCGGACACGAGCAGTACTTC.

J is TRBJ1-5 and V is TRBV7-9, with D uncertain. This CDR3 region has 14 residues. Trimming pared 4 bases from V and 7 bases from J, leaving 14 bases between. The germline V gene has CDR1 SEHNR and CDR2 FQNEAQ (reference sequence). The DNA for the CDR3 is TGTGCCAGCAGCTCAGCGGTAGCATGGCAGCCCCAGCATTTT. Amino acid sequence: CASSSAVAWQPQHF.

V and J are TRBV5-1 and TRBJ1-2, with D possibly being TRBD1 (6 bases). Germline CDR1 and CDR2: SGHRS and YFSETQ. Trimming shortened V by 3 bases and J by 6 bases, and 12 bases separated the two germline ends. The CDR3 has 13 amino acids. CDR3 sequence (DNA): TGCGCCAGCAGCTCCCAAGGGGGGGATGGCTACACCTTC. Its translation is CASSSQGGDGYTF. Looking up the rest from reference TRBV5-1 and TRBJ1-2 gives the full variable domain: KAGVTQTPRYLIKTRGQQVTLSCSPISGHRSVSWYQQTPGQGLQFLFEYFSETQRNKGNFPGRFSGRQFSNSRSEMNVSTLELGDSALYLCASSSQGGDGYTFGSGTRLTVV.

This clone was seen only once. V gene TRBV5-4 combines with J gene TRBJ2-5; TRBD2 agrees at 13 bases. Germline V gene sequence: CDR1 SGHNT, CDR2 YYREEE (reference sequence). V was clipped by 4 bases and J by 5 bases; unmatched bases: 8. The CDR3 extends over 16 amino acids. The CDR3 reads CASSPGLAGDSETQYF. The CDR3 coding sequence is TGTGCCAGCAGCCCCGGACTAGCGGGAGATTCTGAGACCCAGTACTTC.

V and J are TRBV28 and TRBJ1-4; weak D call: TRBD1 (6 bases). Germline V lookup: CDR1 MDHEN, CDR2 SYDVKM. Trimming removed 3 bases from V and 7 bases from J, with 12 bases in between. This CDR3 contains 14 residues. The CDR3 sequence is CASSFYRVTEKLFF. The CDR3, as DNA: TGTGCCAGCAGTTTCTACAGGGTCACTGAAAAACTGTTTTTT. Variable domain in full (rest from reference TRBV28 and TRBJ1-4): DVKVTQSSRYLVKRTGEKVFLECVQDMDHENMFWYRQDPGLGLRLIYFSYDVKMKEKGDIPEGYSVSREKKERFSLILESASTNQTSMYLCASSFYRVTEKLFFGSGTQLSVL.

V usage is TRBV5-4 and J usage is TRBJ2-7; 7 bases agree with TRBD2. Germline CDR1 reads SGHNT; CDR2 reads YYREEE (reference sequence). With V trimmed by 3 bases and J by 2 bases, 14 bases remained unmatched. There are 17 residues in the CDR3. This chain's CDR3 is CASSSIQGGRPPYEQYF. CDR3 in DNA: TGTGCCAGCAGCTCCATTCAGGGAGGGAGGCCCCCCTACGAGCAGTACTTC.

This clone occurred once. The chain carries TRBV6-6 and TRBJ2-1; the D gene is possibly TRBD1 (7 bases). CDR1 and CDR2 from the germline V gene are MNHNY and SVGAGI (reference sequence). This CDR3 is 15 amino acids long. V was cut by 4 bases and J by 1 base, with 11 bases left in between. This chain's CDR3 is CASSSQGGSYNEQFF. The DNA of the CDR3 is TGTGCCAGCAGTTCCCAGGGGGGTTCCTACAATGAGCAGTTCTTC.

The V gene is TRBV14, the J gene TRBJ2-5; no definite D call. Germline lookup yields CDR1 SGHDN and CDR2 FVKESK. The CDR3 length is 15 residues. The ends were cut back, 3 bases at V and 6 bases at J, with 17 bases in the middle. CDR3 in DNA: TGTGCCAGCAGCCAGTACGCCTCCCGATATAAGACCCAGTACTTC. Translation: CASSQYASRYKTQYF.